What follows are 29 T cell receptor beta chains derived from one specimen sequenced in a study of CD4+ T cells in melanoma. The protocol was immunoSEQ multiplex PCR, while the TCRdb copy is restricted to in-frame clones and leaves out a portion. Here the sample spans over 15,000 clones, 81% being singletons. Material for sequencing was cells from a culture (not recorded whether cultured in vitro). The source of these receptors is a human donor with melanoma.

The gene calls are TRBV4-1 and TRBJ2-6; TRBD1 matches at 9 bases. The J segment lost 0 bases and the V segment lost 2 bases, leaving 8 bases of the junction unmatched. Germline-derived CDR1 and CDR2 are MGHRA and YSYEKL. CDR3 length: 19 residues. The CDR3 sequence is CASSQPRQGVSSGANVLTF. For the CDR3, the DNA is TGCGCCAGCAGCCAACCGAGACAGGGGGTAAGCTCTGGGGCCAACGTCCTGACTTTC.

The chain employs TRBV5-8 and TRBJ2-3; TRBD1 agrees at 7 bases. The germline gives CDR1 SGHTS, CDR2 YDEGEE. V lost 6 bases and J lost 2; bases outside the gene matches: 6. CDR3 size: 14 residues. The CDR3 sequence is CASIWGTDTDTQYF. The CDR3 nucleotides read TGTGCCAGCATCTGGGGGACAGACACAGATACGCAGTATTTT.

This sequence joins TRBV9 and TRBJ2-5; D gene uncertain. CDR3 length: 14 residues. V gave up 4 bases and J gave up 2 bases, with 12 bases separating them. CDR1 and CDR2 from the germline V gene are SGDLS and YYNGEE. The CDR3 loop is CASSPGASQETQYF. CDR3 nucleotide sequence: TGTGCCAGCAGCCCCGGCGCCAGTCAAGAGACCCAGTACTTC.

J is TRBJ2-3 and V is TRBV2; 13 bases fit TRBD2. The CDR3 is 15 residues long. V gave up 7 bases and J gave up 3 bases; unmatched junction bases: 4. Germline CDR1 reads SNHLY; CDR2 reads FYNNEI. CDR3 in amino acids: CASTLGLAGTDTQYF. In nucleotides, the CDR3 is TGTGCCAGCACGCTGGGACTAGCGGGAACAGATACGCAGTATTTT.

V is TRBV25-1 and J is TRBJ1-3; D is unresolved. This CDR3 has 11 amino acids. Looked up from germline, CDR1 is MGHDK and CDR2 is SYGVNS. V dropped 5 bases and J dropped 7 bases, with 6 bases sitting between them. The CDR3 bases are TGTGCCAGCAGTTACGGGAACACCATATATTTT. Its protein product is CASSYGNTIYF.

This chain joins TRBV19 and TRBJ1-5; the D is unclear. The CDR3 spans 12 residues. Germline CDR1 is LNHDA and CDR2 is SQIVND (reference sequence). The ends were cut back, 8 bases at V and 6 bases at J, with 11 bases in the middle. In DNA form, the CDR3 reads TGTGCCAGTTGTGGGGAGGCTCAGCCCCAGCATTTT. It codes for CASCGEAQPQHF.

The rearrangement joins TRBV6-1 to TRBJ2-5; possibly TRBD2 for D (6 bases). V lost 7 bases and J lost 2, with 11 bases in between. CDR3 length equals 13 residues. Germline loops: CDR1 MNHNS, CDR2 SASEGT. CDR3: CASMGTPQETQYF. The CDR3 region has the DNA TGTGCCAGCATGGGGACTCCACAAGAGACCCAGTACTTC.

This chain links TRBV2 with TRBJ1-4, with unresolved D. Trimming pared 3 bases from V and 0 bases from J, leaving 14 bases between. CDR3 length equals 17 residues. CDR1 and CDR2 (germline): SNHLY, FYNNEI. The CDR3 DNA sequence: TGTGCCAGCAGTGATTGGGCAGGCCTTGCAACTAATGAAAAACTGTTTTTT. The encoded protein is CASSDWAGLATNEKLFF.

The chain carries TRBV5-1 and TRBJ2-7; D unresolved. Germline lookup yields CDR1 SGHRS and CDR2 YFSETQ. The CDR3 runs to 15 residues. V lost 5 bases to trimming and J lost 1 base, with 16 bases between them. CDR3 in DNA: TGCGCCAGCAGTTCCCGGGCCCCAGGATCCTACGAGCAGTACTTC. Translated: CASSSRAPGSYEQYF.

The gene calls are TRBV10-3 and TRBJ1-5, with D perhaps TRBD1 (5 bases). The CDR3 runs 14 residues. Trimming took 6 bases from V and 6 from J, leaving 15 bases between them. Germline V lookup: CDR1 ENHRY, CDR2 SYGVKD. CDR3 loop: CAIRPRGGAQPQHF. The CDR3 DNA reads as TGTGCCATCAGGCCTCGGGGGGGAGCTCAGCCCCAGCATTTT.

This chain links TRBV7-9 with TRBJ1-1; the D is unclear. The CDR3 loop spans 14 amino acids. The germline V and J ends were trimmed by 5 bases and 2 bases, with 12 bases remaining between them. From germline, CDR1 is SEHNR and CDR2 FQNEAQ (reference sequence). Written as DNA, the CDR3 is TGTGCCAGCAGCCTACGGAATACAAACACTGAAGCTTTCTTT. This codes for CASSLRNTNTEAFF.

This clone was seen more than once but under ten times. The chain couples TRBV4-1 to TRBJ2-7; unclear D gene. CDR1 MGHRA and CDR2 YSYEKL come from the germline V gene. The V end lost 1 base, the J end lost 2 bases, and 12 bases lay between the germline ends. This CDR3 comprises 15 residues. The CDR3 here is CASSQGPLTPYEQYF. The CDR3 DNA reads TGCGCCAGCAGCCAAGGACCCCTCACTCCCTACGAGCAGTACTTC.

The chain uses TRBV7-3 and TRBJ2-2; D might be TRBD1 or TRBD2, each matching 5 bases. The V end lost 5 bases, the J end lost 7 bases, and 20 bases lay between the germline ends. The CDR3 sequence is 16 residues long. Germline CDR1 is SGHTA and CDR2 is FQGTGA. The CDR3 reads CASSPWGTYGFGELFF. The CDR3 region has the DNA TGTGCCAGCAGCCCCTGGGGGACGTATGGATTCGGGGAGCTGTTTTTT.

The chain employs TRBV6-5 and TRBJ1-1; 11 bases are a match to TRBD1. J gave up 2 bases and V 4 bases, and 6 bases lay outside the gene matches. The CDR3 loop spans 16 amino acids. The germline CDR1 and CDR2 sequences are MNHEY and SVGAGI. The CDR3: CASSSLGQGANTEAFF. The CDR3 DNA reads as TGTGCCAGCAGTTCGTTAGGACAGGGGGCAAACACTGAAGCTTTCTTT.

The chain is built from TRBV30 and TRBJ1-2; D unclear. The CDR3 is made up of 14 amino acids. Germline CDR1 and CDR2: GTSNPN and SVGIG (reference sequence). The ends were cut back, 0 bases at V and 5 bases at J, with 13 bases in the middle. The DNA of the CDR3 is TGTGCCTGGAGTGTCGGGGATCCCCTATATGGCTACACCTTC. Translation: CAWSVGDPLYGYTF.

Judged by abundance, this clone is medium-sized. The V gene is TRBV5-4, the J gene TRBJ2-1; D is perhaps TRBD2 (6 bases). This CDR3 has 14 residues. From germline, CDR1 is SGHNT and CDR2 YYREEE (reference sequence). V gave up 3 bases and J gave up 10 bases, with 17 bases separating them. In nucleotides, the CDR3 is TGTGCCAGCAGCTCGACTGGCGGGGCTAGGGAGCAGTTCTTC. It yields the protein CASSSTGGAREQFF.

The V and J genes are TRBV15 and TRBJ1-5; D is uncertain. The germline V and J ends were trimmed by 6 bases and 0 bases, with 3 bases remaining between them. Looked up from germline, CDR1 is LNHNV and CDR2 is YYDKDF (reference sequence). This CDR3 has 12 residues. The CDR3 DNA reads TGTGCCACCAGTCCTAGCAATCAGCCCCAGCATTTT. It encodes CATSPSNQPQHF.

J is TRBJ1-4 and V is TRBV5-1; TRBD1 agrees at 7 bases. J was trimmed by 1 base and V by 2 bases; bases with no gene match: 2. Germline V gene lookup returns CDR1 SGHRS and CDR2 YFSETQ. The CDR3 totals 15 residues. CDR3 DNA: TGCGCCAGCAGCTTAACAGGGGTAACTAATGAAAAACTGTTTTTT. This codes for CASSLTGVTNEKLFF.

CDR3 coding DNA: TGTGCCCCAGGAGGCCCCGGCTACACCTTC. Protein sequence: CAPGGPGYTF. The chain employs TRBV21-1 and TRBJ1-2. TRBV21-1 represents a pseudogene. This CDR3 has 10 amino acids.

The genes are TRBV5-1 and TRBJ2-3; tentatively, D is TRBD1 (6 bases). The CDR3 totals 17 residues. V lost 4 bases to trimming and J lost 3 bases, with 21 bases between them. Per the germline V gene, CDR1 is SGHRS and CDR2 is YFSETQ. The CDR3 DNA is TGCGCCAGCAGCCTCTGGAGGATAGGGGGAGCTACAGATACGCAGTATTTT. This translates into CASSLWRIGGATDTQYF.

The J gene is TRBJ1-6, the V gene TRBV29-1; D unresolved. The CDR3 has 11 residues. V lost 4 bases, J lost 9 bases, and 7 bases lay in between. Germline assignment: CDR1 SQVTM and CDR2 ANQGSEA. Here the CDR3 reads CSVGDVSPLHF. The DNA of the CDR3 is TGCAGCGTTGGGGATGTTTCACCCCTCCACTTT.

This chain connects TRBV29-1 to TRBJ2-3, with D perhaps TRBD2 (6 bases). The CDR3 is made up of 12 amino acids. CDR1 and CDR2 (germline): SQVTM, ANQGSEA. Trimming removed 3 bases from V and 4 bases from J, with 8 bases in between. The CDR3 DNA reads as TGCAGCGTTGACGGGGGATCAGATACGCAGTATTTT. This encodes CSVDGGSDTQYF.

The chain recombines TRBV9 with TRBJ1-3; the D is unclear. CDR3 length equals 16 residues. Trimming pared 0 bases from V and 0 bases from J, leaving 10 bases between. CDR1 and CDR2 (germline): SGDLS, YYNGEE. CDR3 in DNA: TGTGCCAGCAGCGTAGAAGAGGCTTACTCTGGAAACACCATATATTTT. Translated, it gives CASSVEEAYSGNTIYF. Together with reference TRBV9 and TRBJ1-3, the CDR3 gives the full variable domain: DSGVTQTPKHLITATGQRVTLRCSPRSGDLSVYWYQQSLDQGLQFLIQYYNGEERAKGNILERFSAQQFPDLHSELNLSSLELGDSALYFCASSVEEAYSGNTIYFGEGSWLTVV.

For the CDR3, the DNA is TGTGCCAACGTCCTGGGTGGGTACACTGAAGCTTTCTTT. This gives the protein CANVLGGYTEAFF. V usage is TRBV6-1 and J usage is TRBJ1-1; the D is unclear. V lost 10 bases and J lost 3, with 15 bases in between. Germline loops: CDR1 MNHNS, CDR2 SASEGT. CDR3 size: 13 residues.

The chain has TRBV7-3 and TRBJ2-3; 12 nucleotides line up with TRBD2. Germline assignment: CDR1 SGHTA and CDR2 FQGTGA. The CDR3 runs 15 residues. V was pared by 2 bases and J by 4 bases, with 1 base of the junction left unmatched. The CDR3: CASSLLAGGPDTQYF. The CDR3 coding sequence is TGTGCCAGCAGCTTACTAGCGGGGGGGCCAGATACGCAGTATTTT.

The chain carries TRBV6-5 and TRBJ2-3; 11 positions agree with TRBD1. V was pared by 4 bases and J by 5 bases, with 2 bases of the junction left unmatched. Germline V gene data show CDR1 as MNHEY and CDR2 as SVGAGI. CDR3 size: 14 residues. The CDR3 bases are TGTGCCAGCAGTTTGGACAGGGGGCTAGATACGCAGTATTTT. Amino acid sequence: CASSLDRGLDTQYF.

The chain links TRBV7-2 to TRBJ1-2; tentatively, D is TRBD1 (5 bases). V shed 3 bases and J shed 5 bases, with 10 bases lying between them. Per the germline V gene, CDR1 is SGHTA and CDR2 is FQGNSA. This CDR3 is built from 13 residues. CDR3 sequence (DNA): TGTGCCAGCAGCTTTGGAGGGGAGTATGGCTACACCTTC. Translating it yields CASSFGGEYGYTF.

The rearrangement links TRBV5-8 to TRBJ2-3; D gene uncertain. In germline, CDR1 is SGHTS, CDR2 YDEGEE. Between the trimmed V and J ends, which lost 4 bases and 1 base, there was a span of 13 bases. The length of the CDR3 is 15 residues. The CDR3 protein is CASSGSFSGTDTQYF. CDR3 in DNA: TGTGCCAGCAGCGGCAGTTTTTCTGGCACAGATACGCAGTATTTT.

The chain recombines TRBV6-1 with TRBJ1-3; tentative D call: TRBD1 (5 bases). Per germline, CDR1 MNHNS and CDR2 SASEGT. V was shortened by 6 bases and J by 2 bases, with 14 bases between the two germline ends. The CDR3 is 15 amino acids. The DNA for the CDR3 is TGTGCCAGCAGGGTAGGCGGGACGGCTGGAAACACCATATATTTT. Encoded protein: CASRVGGTAGNTIYF.